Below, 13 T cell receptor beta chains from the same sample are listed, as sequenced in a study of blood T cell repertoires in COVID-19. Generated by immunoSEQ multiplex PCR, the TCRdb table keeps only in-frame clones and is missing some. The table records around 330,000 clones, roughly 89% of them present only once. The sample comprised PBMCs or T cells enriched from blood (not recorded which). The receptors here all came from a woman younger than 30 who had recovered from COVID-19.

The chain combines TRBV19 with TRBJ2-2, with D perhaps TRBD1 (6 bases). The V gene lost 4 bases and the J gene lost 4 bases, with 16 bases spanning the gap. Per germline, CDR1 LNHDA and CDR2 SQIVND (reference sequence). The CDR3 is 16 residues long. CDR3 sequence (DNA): TGTGCCAGTAGTACCTGGGCGACAGGACCCACCGGGGAGCTGTTTTTT. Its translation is CASSTWATGPTGELFF.

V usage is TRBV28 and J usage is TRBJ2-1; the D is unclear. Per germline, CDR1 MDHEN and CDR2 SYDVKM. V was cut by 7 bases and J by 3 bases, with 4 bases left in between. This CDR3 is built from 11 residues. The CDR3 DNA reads TGTGCCAGCAATCTCTACAATGAGCAGTTCTTC. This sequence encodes CASNLYNEQFF.

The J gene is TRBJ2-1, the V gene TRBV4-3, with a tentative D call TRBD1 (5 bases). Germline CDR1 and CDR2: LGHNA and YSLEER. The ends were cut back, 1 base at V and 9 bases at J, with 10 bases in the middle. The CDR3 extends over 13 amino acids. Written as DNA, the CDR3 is TGCGCCAGCAGCCAAGTATTCGACAGTGAGCAGTTCTTC. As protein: CASSQVFDSEQFF.

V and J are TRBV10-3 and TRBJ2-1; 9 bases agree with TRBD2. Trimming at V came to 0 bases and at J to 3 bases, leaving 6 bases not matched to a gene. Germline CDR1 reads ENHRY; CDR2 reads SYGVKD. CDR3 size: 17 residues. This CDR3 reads CAISESTASGDYNEQFF. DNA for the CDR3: TGTGCCATCAGTGAGTCAACGGCTAGCGGGGACTACAATGAGCAGTTCTTC.

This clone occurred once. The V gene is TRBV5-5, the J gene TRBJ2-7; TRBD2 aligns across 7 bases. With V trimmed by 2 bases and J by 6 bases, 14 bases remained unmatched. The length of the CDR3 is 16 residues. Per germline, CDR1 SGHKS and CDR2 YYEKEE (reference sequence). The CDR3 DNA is TGTGCCAGCAGCTTAATGGTGGCTAGCGGTCGAGTCGAGCAGTACTTC. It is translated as CASSLMVASGRVEQYF.

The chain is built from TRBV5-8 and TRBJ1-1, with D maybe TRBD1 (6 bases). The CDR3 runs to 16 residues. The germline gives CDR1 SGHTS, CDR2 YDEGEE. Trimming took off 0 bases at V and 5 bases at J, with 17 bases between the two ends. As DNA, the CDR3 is TGTGCCAGCAGCTTGGATCCAGGGGTCGGTAGGACTGAAGCTTTCTTT. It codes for CASSLDPGVGRTEAFF.

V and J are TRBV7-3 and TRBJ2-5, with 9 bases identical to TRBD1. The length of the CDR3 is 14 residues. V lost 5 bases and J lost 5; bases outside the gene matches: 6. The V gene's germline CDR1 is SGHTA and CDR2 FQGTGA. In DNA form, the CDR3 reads TGTGCCAGCAGCCCCAGGACAGGGGCGGAGACCCAGTACTTC. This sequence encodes CASSPRTGAETQYF.

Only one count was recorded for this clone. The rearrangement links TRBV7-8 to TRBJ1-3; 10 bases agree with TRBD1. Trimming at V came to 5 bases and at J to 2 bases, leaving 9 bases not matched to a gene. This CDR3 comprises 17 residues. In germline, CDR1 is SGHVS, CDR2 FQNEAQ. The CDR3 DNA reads TGTGCCAGCAGCCCCTACGTCGGGACAGGGGCTGGAAACACCATATATTTT. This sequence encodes CASSPYVGTGAGNTIYF.

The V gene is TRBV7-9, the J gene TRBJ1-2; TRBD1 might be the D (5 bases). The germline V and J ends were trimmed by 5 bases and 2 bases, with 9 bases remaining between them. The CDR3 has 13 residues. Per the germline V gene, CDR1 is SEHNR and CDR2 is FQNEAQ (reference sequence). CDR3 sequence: CASSQQENYGYTF. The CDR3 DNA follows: TGTGCCAGCAGCCAACAGGAAAACTATGGCTACACCTTC.

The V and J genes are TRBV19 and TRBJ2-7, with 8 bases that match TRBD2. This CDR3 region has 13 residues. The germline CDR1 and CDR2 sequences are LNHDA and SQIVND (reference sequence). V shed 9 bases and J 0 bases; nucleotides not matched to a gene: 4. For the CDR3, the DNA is TGTGCCAGCCAGCGGGGGAGCTCCTACGAGCAGTACTTC. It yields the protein CASQRGSSYEQYF.

CDR3 sequence: CASSQLRGRVGNEQFF. The CDR3 nucleotides are TGTGCCAGCAGCCAGCTCCGCGGGAGGGTGGGGAATGAGCAGTTCTTC. The V and J genes are TRBV14 and TRBJ2-1; 9 bases line up with TRBD2. Trimming removed 3 bases from V and 7 bases from J; junction bases left unmatched: 10. The V gene's germline CDR1 is SGHDN and CDR2 FVKESK. This CDR3 contains 16 residues.

The CDR3 loop is CASRPPEFAGQHGYTF. DNA of the CDR3: TGTGCCAGCAGACCTCCCGAGTTTGCGGGTCAACATGGCTACACCTTC. This chain links TRBV6-4 with TRBJ1-2, with D hard to call. This CDR3 contains 16 residues. V was trimmed by 6 bases and J by 6 bases, leaving 23 bases between them. Looked up from germline, CDR1 is MRHNA and CDR2 is SNTAGT.

As DNA, the CDR3 is TGTGCCAGTGGAAGGACTAGCGGGAGGGTAGGTGAGCAGTTCTTC. This sequence encodes CASGRTSGRVGEQFF. V and J are TRBV19 and TRBJ2-1; 15 positions match TRBD2. This CDR3 contains 15 residues. From germline, CDR1 is LNHDA and CDR2 SQIVND (reference sequence). The V gene end was trimmed by 8 bases and the J gene end by 9 bases; junction bases not matched to a gene: 8.